The text below deals with one T cell receptor (beta chain). The source of the sample is a study of cytomegalovirus exposure and HLA in healthy donors. Primers included in the PCR were 60 Vbeta and 13 Jbeta primers. Some clones are missing from TCRdb's copy, which holds only in-frame ones; the method was immunoSEQ multiplex PCR. This table has roughly 200,000 clones, more than 9.5% appearing once. Germline V CDR1 and CDR2: SGHNT, YYREEE (reference sequence). There are 14 residues in the CDR3. Deletions cut 0 bases from V and 6 bases from J, with 12 bases between. The sequenced sample was PBMCs. This TCR derives from a man in his forties or fifties in good health and CMV-seropositive. This chain uses TRBV5-4 with TRBJ1-2; maybe TRBD1 (5 bases). DNA of the CDR3: TGTGCCAGCAGCTTGGTGGGGGGTCCCGATGGCTACACCTTC. It yields the protein CASSLVGGPDGYTF.